What follows are 12 T cell receptor beta chains derived from one specimen sequenced in a study of shared clonotypes between healthy human individuals. Assay: immunoSEQ multiplex PCR; the TCRdb copy retains only in-frame clones and omits some. The sample includes about 2.4 million clones, roughly 93% of them seen just once. Input material: naive CD4+ T cells from PBMCs. Subset meaning: CD45RA+ positively selected. These receptors originate from a young man in good health. Some clones in this sample may be carry-over from other donors' samples.

The chain couples TRBV11-2 to TRBJ2-3, with D possibly being TRBD2 (6 bases). This CDR3 comprises 14 residues. V lost 3 bases and J lost 5, with 12 bases in between. Germline assignment: CDR1 SGHAT and CDR2 FQNNGV. The CDR3 nucleotides read TGTGCCAGCAGCTTCCCCCTGCGGGGAGATACGCAGTATTTT. Its protein is CASSFPLRGDTQYF.

This clone showed up just once. This chain links TRBV28 with TRBJ2-1; no clear D gene. V gave up 3 bases and J gave up 12 bases, with 9 bases separating them. The germline V gene has CDR1 MDHEN and CDR2 SYDVKM. The CDR3 covers 11 residues. For the CDR3, the DNA is TGTGCCAGCAGTTTCTCAAAGGGGCAGTTCTTC. It encodes CASSFSKGQFF.

The V gene is TRBV5-8, the J gene TRBJ2-2; 9 bases are shared with TRBD1. Germline-derived CDR1 and CDR2 are SGHTS and YDEGEE. This CDR3 comprises 16 residues. Trimming at V came to 4 bases and at J to 3 bases, leaving 7 bases not matched to a gene. The CDR3 spells CASSPQGAGHTGELFF. In nucleotides, the CDR3 is TGTGCCAGCAGCCCACAGGGGGCGGGTCACACCGGGGAGCTGTTTTTT.

The chain is built from TRBV11-2 and TRBJ2-2, with TRBD2 matching over 8 bases. CDR3 length: 16 amino acids. CDR1 SGHAT and CDR2 FQNNGV come from the germline V gene. Unmatched junction bases numbered 6, after V lost 5 bases and J lost 1 base. The CDR3 loop reads CASSPRLAKNTGELFF. CDR3 DNA: TGTGCCAGCAGCCCTCGACTAGCGAAGAACACCGGGGAGCTGTTTTTT.

The V gene is TRBV18, the J gene TRBJ1-1; D is unclear. Trimming cost V 10 bases and J 4 bases, with 13 bases left between them. Germline values: CDR1 KGHSH, CDR2 LQKENI. The length of the CDR3 is 12 residues. This chain's CDR3 is CATMRVTTEAFF. DNA of the CDR3: TGTGCCACTATGAGGGTAACCACTGAAGCTTTCTTT.

The chain links TRBV28 to TRBJ2-5; D gene unclear. The J call is doubtful: the DNA matches TRBJ2-7 better. The CDR3 covers 12 residues. Germline V gene sequence: CDR1 MDHEN, CDR2 SYDVKM. CDR3 DNA: TGTGCCAGCAGTTTATTCGCCTACGAGCAGTACTTC. It yields the protein CASSLFAYEQYF.

The chain carries TRBV5-4 and TRBJ2-5, with D unclear. V was pared by 4 bases and J by 0 bases, with 10 bases between. The CDR3 contains 14 residues. Germline values: CDR1 SGHNT, CDR2 YYREEE (reference sequence). The CDR3 DNA is TGTGCCAGCAGCCCTCTGGGGTACCAAGAGACCCAGTACTTC. This codes for CASSPLGYQETQYF.

This chain links TRBV28 with TRBJ1-6; TRBD1 might be the D (5 bases). Germline-derived CDR1 and CDR2 are MDHEN and SYDVKM. The CDR3 consists of 15 residues. Deletions cut 8 bases from V and 9 bases from J, with 20 bases between. This chain's CDR3 is CASGGNLGLGSPLHF. Written as DNA, the CDR3 is TGTGCCAGCGGGGGAAATCTGGGCCTTGGTTCACCCCTCCACTTT. Full variable domain (missing parts from reference TRBV28 and TRBJ1-6): DVKVTQSSRYLVKRTGEKVFLECVQDMDHENMFWYRQDPGLGLRLIYFSYDVKMKEKGDIPEGYSVSREKKERFSLILESASTNQTSMYLCASGGNLGLGSPLHFGNGTRLTVT.

The chain recombines TRBV5-1 with TRBJ2-5; tentatively, D is TRBD2 (6 bases). The V and J ends lost 4 bases and 3 bases respectively, with 13 bases between them. In germline, CDR1 is SGHRS, CDR2 YFSETQ. The CDR3 covers 14 residues. The CDR3 loop is CASSDGRFEETQYF. CDR3 nucleotides: TGCGCCAGCAGCGACGGGAGATTCGAAGAGACCCAGTACTTC.

The J gene is TRBJ2-1, the V gene TRBV7-9; D is undetermined. The CDR3 totals 15 residues. Germline assignment: CDR1 SEHNR and CDR2 FQNEAQ (reference sequence). V dropped 3 bases and J dropped 5 bases, with 14 bases sitting between them. CDR3 protein: CASSFVVGGHNEQFF. CDR3 bases: TGTGCCAGCAGCTTCGTGGTCGGTGGGCACAATGAGCAGTTCTTC.

This chain connects TRBV7-2 to TRBJ1-2, with D maybe TRBD1 (5 bases). The V gene's germline CDR1 is SGHTA and CDR2 FQGNSA. The CDR3 is 14 amino acids. V shed 2 bases and J shed 8 bases, with 15 bases lying between them. The chain's CDR3 is CASSLWGVPFGYTF. CDR3 nucleotide sequence: TGTGCCAGCAGCTTATGGGGGGTACCCTTCGGCTACACCTTC.

This sequence joins TRBV6-5 and TRBJ1-4; D might be TRBD1 (5 bases). Germline V gene lookup returns CDR1 MNHEY and CDR2 SVGAGI. The ends were cut back, 5 bases at V and 8 bases at J, with 18 bases in the middle. The length of the CDR3 is 15 residues. This chain's CDR3 is CASSAQARGKEKLFF. CDR3 DNA sequence: TGTGCCAGCAGTGCCCAGGCACGGGGGAAGGAAAAACTGTTTTTT.